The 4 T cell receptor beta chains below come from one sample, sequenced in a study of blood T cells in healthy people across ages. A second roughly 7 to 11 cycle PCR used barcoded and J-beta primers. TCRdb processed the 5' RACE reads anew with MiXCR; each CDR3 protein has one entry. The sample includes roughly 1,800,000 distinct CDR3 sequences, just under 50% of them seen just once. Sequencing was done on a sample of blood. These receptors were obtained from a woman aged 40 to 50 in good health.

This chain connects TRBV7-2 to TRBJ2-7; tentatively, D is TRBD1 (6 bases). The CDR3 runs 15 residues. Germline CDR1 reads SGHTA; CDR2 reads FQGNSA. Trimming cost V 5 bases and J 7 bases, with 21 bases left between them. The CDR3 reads CASSPPTKRGNEQYF. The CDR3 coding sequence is TGTGCCAGCAGCCCTCCCACGAAGAGGGGGAATGAGCAGTACTTC.

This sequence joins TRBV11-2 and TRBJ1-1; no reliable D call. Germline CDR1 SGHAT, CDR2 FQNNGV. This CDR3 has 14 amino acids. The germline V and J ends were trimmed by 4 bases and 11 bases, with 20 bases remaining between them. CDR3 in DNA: TGTGCCAGCAGCTCAATATTCCCGAGGGTGCGGGCTTTCTTT. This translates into CASSSIFPRVRAFF.

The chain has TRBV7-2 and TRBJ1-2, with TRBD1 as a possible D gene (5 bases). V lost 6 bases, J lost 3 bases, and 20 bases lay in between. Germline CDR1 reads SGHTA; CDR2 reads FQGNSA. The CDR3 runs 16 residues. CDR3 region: CASRLPRGGRHYGYTF. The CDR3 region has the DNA TGTGCCAGCAGGCTTCCGAGGGGAGGGCGTCACTATGGCTACACCTTC.

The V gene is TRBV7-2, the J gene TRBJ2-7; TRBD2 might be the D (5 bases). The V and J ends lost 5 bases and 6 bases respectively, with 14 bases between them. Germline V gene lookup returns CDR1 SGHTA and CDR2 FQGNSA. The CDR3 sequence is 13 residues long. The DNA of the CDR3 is TGTGCCAGCAGCGGACTTAGTGGAGGCGAGCAGTACTTC. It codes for CASSGLSGGEQYF.